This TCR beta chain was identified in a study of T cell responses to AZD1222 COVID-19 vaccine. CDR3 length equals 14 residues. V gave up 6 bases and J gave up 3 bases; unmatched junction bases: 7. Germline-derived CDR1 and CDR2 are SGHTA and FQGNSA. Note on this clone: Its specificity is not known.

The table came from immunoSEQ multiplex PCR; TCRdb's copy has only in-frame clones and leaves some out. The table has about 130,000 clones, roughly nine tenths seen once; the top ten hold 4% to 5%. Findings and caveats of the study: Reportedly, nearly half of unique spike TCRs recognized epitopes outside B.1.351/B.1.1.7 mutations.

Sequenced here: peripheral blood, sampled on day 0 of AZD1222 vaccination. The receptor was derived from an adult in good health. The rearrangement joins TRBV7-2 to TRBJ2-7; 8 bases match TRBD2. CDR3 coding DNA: TGTGCCAGCAGTTTTCAACGGGGGGGCTACGAGCAGTACTTC. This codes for CASSFQRGGYEQYF.